This TCR beta chain was obtained from a study of blood T cell repertoires in COVID-19. Study overall: COVID-19 samples, acute and convalescent, were from the United States, Italy and Spain. The cDNA or gDNA used as material had been derived from T cells, B-cell-depleted T cells, or PBMCs.

The V and J ends lost 4 bases and 7 bases respectively, with 16 bases between them. Germline assignment: CDR1 SNHLY and CDR2 FYNNEI. The CDR3 length is 14 residues. Original methodology: Scientists estimated how many nucleated cells there were by amplifying reference gene primers. Assay used: immunoSEQ multiplex PCR; TCRdb lists only in-frame clones, some missing. V and J calls and clone size come straight from that table; D and trimming were deduced from the DNA. The table shows 100,000 to 150,000 clones, with roughly 91% occurring only once. The chain recombines TRBV2 with TRBJ1-2; D is possibly TRBD1 (5 bases). The source material was peripheral blood. This clonotype was obtained from a human donor in a cohort sampled during active COVID-19. For the CDR3, the DNA is TGTGCCAGCAGTGGGCTCAGGGCGGAGCGTGGCTACACCTTC. Its translation is CASSGLRAERGYTF.